The TCR beta chain described here comes from a study of T cell repertoires in cytomegalovirus infection. About the study: Peptides in the study included HLA-C-restricted and HLA-B-restricted CMV epitopes. CMV infection together with matching HLA type was indicated by public TCR beta signatures.

Findings and caveats of the study: HLA-C-restricted CMV-specific TCR beta clonotypes prevailed in the ex vivo response.

A word on this clonotype: Its antigen is currently unknown.

TCRdb fed the reads into MiXCR, producing one record per CDR3 protein. The sample lists approximately 350,000 distinct CDR3 sequences; 34% were seen once. Trimming stripped 7 bases from V and 3 bases from J, with 16 bases between. Germline V gene data show CDR1 as MDHEN and CDR2 as SYDVKM. The CDR3 runs to 14 residues. Sequenced here: cultured PBMCs, sampled from culture after CMV antigen stimulation. The rearrangement uses TRBV28 and TRBJ2-7, with D tentatively TRBD1 (6 bases). This clonotype originated in a human donor in good health (CMV status not recorded). Some clones in this sample may be carry-over from other donors' samples. The CDR3 DNA reads TGTGCCAGCACCCTCACAGGGACCATCTACGAGCAGTACTTC. This codes for CASTLTGTIYEQYF.